This T cell receptor (beta chain) was found in a study of cytomegalovirus exposure and HLA in healthy donors. Use of 60 Vbeta and 13 Jbeta primers characterized the PCR. Data came from immunoSEQ multiplex PCR; TCRdb stores just in-frame clones and leaves some out. The sample includes roughly 150,000 clones, approximately 70% of them seen just once. The CDR3 runs to 14 residues. V shed 5 bases and J 5 bases; nucleotides not matched to a gene: 7. CDR1 is LGHNA, CDR2 YSLEER, per germline. The V gene is TRBV4-3, the J gene TRBJ2-7; 9 bases match TRBD1. Sequenced sample: PBMCs. The clonotype was recovered from a young woman in good health and CMV-seropositive. In DNA form, the CDR3 reads TGCGCCAGCAGCGCGGGACAGGGAACTCACGAGCAGTACTTC. Translation gives CASSAGQGTHEQYF.